What follows are 10 T cell receptor beta chains derived from one specimen sequenced in a study of CD8 T cells in Susac syndrome. Random hexamers primed reverse transcription of about 0.5 to 1 ug RNA. MiXCR, run by TCRdb on the immunoSEQ multiplex PCR reads, gives a single entry per CDR3 protein. The sample lists just under 150,000 distinct CDR3 sequences; approximately 93% were seen once. Sequenced material: CD4+ T cells from PBMCs. The receptors here all came from a human donor in good health.

V gene TRBV20-1 combines with J gene TRBJ2-7, with a possible D match to TRBD2 (6 bases). Germline V gene sequence: CDR1 DFQATT, CDR2 SNEGSKA (reference sequence). The CDR3 runs 14 residues. Trimming removed 5 bases at V and 3 bases at J, with 17 bases between. The CDR3 DNA is TGCAGTGCTCGACGAGCGGGCCCCTACTACGAGCAGTACTTC. This encodes CSARRAGPYYEQYF.

This clonotype occurred once. J is TRBJ2-5 and V is TRBV18; no firm D call. The CDR3 covers 19 residues. V was pared by 3 bases and J by 0 bases, with 23 bases between. Germline V gene lookup returns CDR1 KGHSH and CDR2 LQKENI. CDR3 sequence reads: CASSPQKNVGGPYQETQYF. CDR3 bases: TGTGCCAGCTCACCCCAAAAAAACGTCGGCGGACCGTACCAAGAGACCCAGTACTTC.

J is TRBJ2-7 and V is TRBV14; TRBD2 matches at 13 bases. V was clipped by 1 base and J by 1 base; unmatched bases: 4. CDR1 SGHDN and CDR2 FVKESK come from the germline V gene. The CDR3 consists of 17 residues. The CDR3 loop reads CASSQGGTSGISYEQYF. In nucleotides, the CDR3 is TGTGCCAGCAGCCAAGGAGGGACTAGCGGGATATCCTACGAGCAGTACTTC.

V is TRBV25-1 and J is TRBJ1-1; D gene uncertain. Germline V CDR1 and CDR2: MGHDK, SYGVNS. The CDR3 has 11 amino acids. V lost 6 bases and J lost 6, with 8 bases in between. CDR3 DNA: TGTGCCAGCAGCCGGATCGCTGAAGCTTTCTTT. It translates to CASSRIAEAFF.

The gene calls are TRBV7-2 and TRBJ2-3; the match to TRBD2 covers 12 bases. The CDR3 length is 14 residues. The junction had 1 base not matched to a gene; V was cut back by 1 base and J by 8 bases. Germline CDR1 and CDR2: SGHTA and FQGNSA. The CDR3 reads CASSLETSGSTQYF. CDR3 DNA: TGTGCCAGCAGCTTAGAGACTAGCGGGAGTACGCAGTATTTT. The full variable domain, rest sourced from reference TRBV7-2 and TRBJ2-3, is GAGVSQSPSNKVTEKGKDVELRCDPISGHTALYWYRQSLGQGLEFLIYFQGNSAPDKSGLPSDRFSAERTGGSVSTLTIQRTQQEDSAVYLCASSLETSGSTQYFGPGTRLTVL.

The V and J genes are TRBV5-4 and TRBJ1-1; TRBD1 aligns across 8 bases. J lost 1 base, V lost 4 bases, and 3 bases had no gene match. The CDR3 extends over 14 amino acids. Germline V lookup: CDR1 SGHNT, CDR2 YYREEE (reference sequence). CDR3 region: CASSTDRGNTEAFF. CDR3 coding DNA: TGTGCCAGCAGCACCGACAGGGGGAACACTGAAGCTTTCTTT.

The chain links TRBV3-1 to TRBJ1-1; no clear D gene. Germline values: CDR1 LGHDT, CDR2 YNNKEL (reference sequence). CDR3 size: 14 residues. Trimming took 4 bases from V and 1 from J, leaving 10 bases between them. CDR3 bases: TGTGCCAGCAGCCCCCGGGCCTCGAACACTGAAGCTTTCTTT. It specifies CASSPRASNTEAFF.

V is TRBV6-1 and J is TRBJ2-1; maybe TRBD1 (6 bases). Germline V gene lookup returns CDR1 MNHNS and CDR2 SASEGT. V was cut by 6 bases and J by 9 bases, with 15 bases left in between. The CDR3 has 13 residues. The CDR3 sequence is CASRSPGVIEQFF. The CDR3 DNA reads TGTGCCAGCAGAAGCCCAGGGGTGATTGAGCAGTTCTTC.

This sequence joins TRBV7-9 and TRBJ1-1, with 7 nucleotides matching TRBD1. CDR3 size: 15 residues. V shed 2 bases, J shed 8 bases, and the junction held 11 bases outside the gene matches. The germline V gene has CDR1 SEHNR and CDR2 FQNEAQ (reference sequence). CDR3 nucleotides: TGTGCCAGCAGCTTATCTTCCGGGACAGTACTAGAAGCTTTCTTT. It yields the protein CASSLSSGTVLEAFF.

The V gene is TRBV24-1, the J gene TRBJ2-3; 7 bases align to TRBD1. Per the germline V gene, CDR1 is KGHDR and CDR2 is SFDVKD. The CDR3 has 14 amino acids. Germline trimming cut 6 bases from V and 5 bases from J; bases unmatched to any gene: 7. DNA of the CDR3: TGTGCCACCAGTCGCAGGGGGTCTGGAGATACGCAGTATTTT. Translating it yields CATSRRGSGDTQYF.